This T cell receptor beta chain was captured by sequencing in a study of blood T cell repertoires in COVID-19. There are 14 residues in the CDR3. V was pared by 1 base and J by 9 bases, with 14 bases between. Germline V gene lookup returns CDR1 SGHKS and CDR2 YYEKEE (reference sequence). Only in-frame clones appear in the TCRdb table, and some are missing; sequencing was by immunoSEQ multiplex PCR. The sample includes 55,000 to 85,000 clones, around nine tenths seen only once; the top ten take just over 5%. Material: peripheral blood. The TCR was taken from a woman between 18 and 29 years old with acute or convalescent COVID-19. The chain links TRBV5-5 to TRBJ1-5; D perhaps matches TRBD1 (5 bases). The chain's CDR3 is CASSLSWGISPQHF. In DNA form, the CDR3 reads TGTGCCAGCAGCTTGAGTTGGGGCATTTCGCCCCAGCATTTT.